This T cell receptor beta chain emerged from a study of CD8 T cells in Susac syndrome. Random hexamers primed reverse transcription of about 0.45 to 1 ug RNA. TCRdb fed the immunoSEQ multiplex PCR reads into MiXCR, producing one record per CDR3 protein. Of about 130,000 distinct CDR3 sequences listed, about 90% are singletons. Germline CDR1 and CDR2: GTSNPN and SVGIG (reference sequence). The CDR3 runs to 11 residues. V gave up 5 bases and J gave up 3 bases, with 8 bases separating them. Each multiple sclerosis control was a treatment-naive patient with relapsing-remitting disease that was either stable or active.

This chain connects TRBV30 to TRBJ2-7; D perhaps matches TRBD1 (5 bases). This TCR was recovered from a human donor with multiple sclerosis. Source material: CD8+ T cells from PBMCs. Here the CDR3 DNA reads TGTGCCTGGGGGCAGGGCTACGAGCAGTACTTC. It is translated as CAWGQGYEQYF.